The rows below give T cell receptor beta chains drawn from one sample of a study of CD8 T cells in ankylosing spondylitis. TCRdb re-called the 5' RACE reads through MiXCR, storing one row per CDR3 protein. The sample lists about 160,000 distinct CDR3 sequences, 9.8% occurring once. The sequencing sample was made of blood, either unsorted or a sorted T cell fraction (not recorded which). Receptor source: a female donor with ankylosing spondylitis or in good health (not recorded which). Both conserved end residues are trimmed from each CDR3. The order of the fields is D gene, CDR3 length, J gene, clone size, V gene, CDR3 protein. A D gene is named only where the DNA matches it firmly. For some rows the clone size is stated as once, few or many, or as a class when expanded; others skip it.

D gene: NA
CDR3 length: 11
J gene: TRBJ2-7
clone size: NA
V gene: TRBV20-1
CDR3 protein: SAEPGQSYEQY

D gene: NA
CDR3 length: 13
J gene: TRBJ2-1
clone size: few
V gene: TRBV4-3
CDR3 protein: ASSQGTGVDDEQF

D gene: TRBD1
CDR3 length: 13
J gene: TRBJ2-3
clone size: NA
V gene: TRBV5-1
CDR3 protein: ASSLTGTATDTQY

D gene: TRBD1
CDR3 length: 14
J gene: TRBJ2-5
clone size: NA
V gene: TRBV28
CDR3 protein: ASSLGLGTGQETQY

D gene: NA
CDR3 length: 11
J gene: TRBJ1-1
clone size: many
V gene: TRBV12-3/TRBV12-4
CDR3 protein: ASSFGGGTEAF

D gene: NA
CDR3 length: 11
J gene: TRBJ2-7
clone size: NA
V gene: TRBV6-2/TRBV6-3
CDR3 protein: ASSSDRTYEQY

D gene: NA
CDR3 length: 10
J gene: TRBJ2-2
clone size: many
V gene: TRBV4-2
CDR3 protein: ASSQEVRELF

D gene: NA
CDR3 length: 13
J gene: TRBJ1-1
clone size: few
V gene: TRBV6-2/TRBV6-3
CDR3 protein: ASSYPSGANTEAF

D gene: NA
CDR3 length: 12
J gene: TRBJ2-3
clone size: many
V gene: TRBV15
CDR3 protein: ATSGGVRTDTQY

D gene: NA
CDR3 length: 12
J gene: TRBJ2-5
clone size: few
V gene: TRBV27
CDR3 protein: ASSLSGAVETQY

D gene: TRBD1
CDR3 length: 11
J gene: TRBJ2-1
clone size: many
V gene: TRBV29-1
CDR3 protein: SPGGNSYNEQF

D gene: NA
CDR3 length: 13
J gene: TRBJ2-1
clone size: few
V gene: TRBV2
CDR3 protein: ASSEEGTSYNEQF

D gene: NA
CDR3 length: 12
J gene: TRBJ1-3
clone size: NA
V gene: TRBV7-2
CDR3 protein: ASSPEGSGNTIY

D gene: TRBD2
CDR3 length: 15
J gene: TRBJ2-3
clone size: NA
V gene: TRBV7-2
CDR3 protein: ASSTTGASGGTDTQY

D gene: TRBD2
CDR3 length: 14
J gene: TRBJ2-1
clone size: NA
V gene: TRBV14
CDR3 protein: ASSQESGGPGDEQF

D gene: NA
CDR3 length: 11
J gene: TRBJ2-3
clone size: once
V gene: TRBV2
CDR3 protein: ASSALGQDVQY

D gene: TRBD2
CDR3 length: 15
J gene: TRBJ2-3
clone size: many
V gene: TRBV12-3/TRBV12-4
CDR3 protein: ASSVGLAGVQDDTQY

D gene: NA
CDR3 length: 15
J gene: TRBJ1-2
clone size: many
V gene: TRBV2
CDR3 protein: ASSEPQGQPVLYGYT

D gene: TRBD2
CDR3 length: 12
J gene: TRBJ2-3
clone size: few
V gene: TRBV11-2
CDR3 protein: ASSLVSGGDTQY

D gene: NA
CDR3 length: 12
J gene: TRBJ2-7
clone size: NA
V gene: TRBV27
CDR3 protein: ASSLVGPSYEQY

D gene: NA
CDR3 length: 10
J gene: TRBJ2-7
clone size: NA
V gene: TRBV6-2/TRBV6-3
CDR3 protein: ASSYGPNEQY

D gene: NA
CDR3 length: 11
J gene: TRBJ1-5
clone size: NA
V gene: TRBV20-1
CDR3 protein: SASGGGKQPQH

D gene: NA
CDR3 length: 11
J gene: TRBJ1-1
clone size: few
V gene: TRBV9
CDR3 protein: ASSPPLGTEAF

D gene: NA
CDR3 length: 13
J gene: TRBJ2-7
clone size: NA
V gene: TRBV6-1
CDR3 protein: ASSEGAPLVYEQY

D gene: TRBD1
CDR3 length: 12
J gene: TRBJ2-1
clone size: few
V gene: TRBV7-9
CDR3 protein: ASSSTGIYNEQF

D gene: NA
CDR3 length: 10
J gene: TRBJ1-5
clone size: few
V gene: TRBV27
CDR3 protein: ASSLLGQPQH

D gene: NA
CDR3 length: 14
J gene: TRBJ2-7
clone size: once
V gene: TRBV27
CDR3 protein: ASKPGRKFPGYEQY

D gene: NA
CDR3 length: 13
J gene: TRBJ1-1
clone size: NA
V gene: TRBV28
CDR3 protein: ASSFASRAYTEAF

D gene: NA
CDR3 length: 11
J gene: TRBJ2-7
clone size: few
V gene: TRBV30
CDR3 protein: AWSGADPYEQY

D gene: TRBD1
CDR3 length: 10
J gene: TRBJ2-4
clone size: few
V gene: TRBV20-1
CDR3 protein: SARTGQNIQY

D gene: TRBD2
CDR3 length: 16
J gene: TRBJ2-7
clone size: NA
V gene: TRBV9
CDR3 protein: ASSASSTRTSGLHEQY

D gene: NA
CDR3 length: 12
J gene: TRBJ2-7
clone size: NA
V gene: TRBV20-1
CDR3 protein: SAPGLNHAYEQY

D gene: NA
CDR3 length: 13
J gene: TRBJ2-1
clone size: few
V gene: TRBV30
CDR3 protein: AWSGLGGSYNEQF

D gene: NA
CDR3 length: 11
J gene: TRBJ2-7
clone size: NA
V gene: TRBV29-1
CDR3 protein: SVVGRDTYEQY

D gene: NA
CDR3 length: 10
J gene: TRBJ2-3
clone size: many
V gene: TRBV7-2
CDR3 protein: ASSDSGDTQY

D gene: TRBD2
CDR3 length: 15
J gene: TRBJ2-5
clone size: NA
V gene: TRBV20-1
CDR3 protein: SALEYTSGPTQETQY

D gene: TRBD2
CDR3 length: 12
J gene: TRBJ2-1
clone size: NA
V gene: TRBV7-6
CDR3 protein: ASSHSGRHNEQF

D gene: NA
CDR3 length: 9
J gene: TRBJ2-1
clone size: few
V gene: TRBV6-2/TRBV6-3
CDR3 protein: ASRLQFEQF

D gene: NA
CDR3 length: 8
J gene: TRBJ2-2
clone size: many
V gene: TRBV6-2/TRBV6-3
CDR3 protein: ASFNGELF

D gene: NA
CDR3 length: 12
J gene: TRBJ1-1
clone size: NA
V gene: TRBV20-1
CDR3 protein: SATAGGAPTEAF

D gene: NA
CDR3 length: 12
J gene: TRBJ2-2
clone size: NA
V gene: TRBV9
CDR3 protein: ASSVNGGGGELF

D gene: NA
CDR3 length: 13
J gene: TRBJ2-5
clone size: NA
V gene: TRBV9
CDR3 protein: ASSVEGNVGETQY

D gene: TRBD2
CDR3 length: 14
J gene: TRBJ2-7
clone size: few
V gene: TRBV7-9
CDR3 protein: ASSLRTSCWHDEQY

D gene: TRBD1
CDR3 length: 13
J gene: TRBJ2-7
clone size: few
V gene: TRBV5-1
CDR3 protein: ASSSGTGGNYEQY

D gene: NA
CDR3 length: 13
J gene: TRBJ1-2
clone size: many
V gene: TRBV4-3
CDR3 protein: ASSQEEDRYYGYT

D gene: NA
CDR3 length: 13
J gene: TRBJ2-3
clone size: NA
V gene: TRBV2
CDR3 protein: AARPIGTDTDTQY